A selection of T cell receptor beta chains follows, all from one sample in a study of CD8 T cells in ankylosing spondylitis. TCRdb re-called the 5' RACE reads through MiXCR, storing one row per CDR3 protein. The table lists around 770,000 distinct CDR3 sequences, around a fifth of them singletons, with about 19% in the top ten. Sequencing was done on a sample of blood, either unsorted or a sorted T cell fraction (not recorded which). The source of these receptors is a male donor with ankylosing spondylitis. Each CDR3 is given with its conserved first and last residue. The order of the fields is clone size, V gene, J gene, D gene, CDR3 DNA, CDR3 protein. A D gene is named only where the DNA matches it firmly. A clone size is listed for some rows: how often the clone was seen (once, few, many), or a class if it is expanded.

clone size: .; V gene: TRBV7-2; J gene: TRBJ2-3; D gene: .; CDR3 DNA: TGTGCCAGCAGGGATACCCCTGGGGGTACGCAGTATTTT; CDR3 protein: CASRDTPGGTQYF
clone size: once; V gene: TRBV20-1; J gene: TRBJ2-1; D gene: .; CDR3 DNA: TGCAGTGCGCTATTGGGGGGCGGGCTCCTAAGGGACAATGAGCAGTTCTTC; CDR3 protein: CSALLGGGLLRDNEQFF
clone size: .; V gene: TRBV10-2; J gene: TRBJ2-2; D gene: .; CDR3 DNA: TGCGCCAGCAGGAGGCTTTTTACCTCGAACACCGGGGAGCTGTTTTTT; CDR3 protein: CASRRLFTSNTGELFF
clone size: few; V gene: TRBV7-2; J gene: TRBJ1-1; D gene: .; CDR3 DNA: TGTGCCAGCAACCGAGGGGAAGCTGAAGCTTTCTTT; CDR3 protein: CASNRGEAEAFF
clone size: .; V gene: TRBV5-1; J gene: TRBJ2-3; D gene: TRBD1; CDR3 DNA: TGCGCCAGCAGCTTGGCCGAGACAGGGGGTGACGCAGATACGCAGTATTTT; CDR3 protein: CASSLAETGGDADTQYF
clone size: few; V gene: TRBV5-8; J gene: TRBJ1-5; D gene: .; CDR3 DNA: TGTGCCAGCAGCTTCCTAGACAGTATCCCAAACCAGCCCCAGCATTTT; CDR3 protein: CASSFLDSIPNQPQHF
clone size: .; V gene: TRBV10-3; J gene: TRBJ1-1; D gene: .; CDR3 DNA: TGTGCCAGCTCTAATGCAATGAACACTGAAGCTTTCTTT; CDR3 protein: CASSNAMNTEAFF
clone size: few; V gene: TRBV2; J gene: TRBJ2-7; D gene: TRBD1; CDR3 DNA: TGTGCCAGCACCCTCCGGACAGGGGTCTCCTACGAGCAGTACTTC; CDR3 protein: CASTLRTGVSYEQYF
clone size: few; V gene: TRBV12-3/TRBV12-4; J gene: TRBJ1-1; D gene: TRBD1; CDR3 DNA: TGTGCCAGCAGTTTCCGGACAGGGGCTCACACTGAAGCTTTCTTT; CDR3 protein: CASSFRTGAHTEAFF
clone size: few; V gene: TRBV7-9; J gene: TRBJ1-1; D gene: TRBD1; CDR3 DNA: TGTGCCAGCAGCTTAGTAACAGGGGTGAGCCCTGAAGCTTTCTTT; CDR3 protein: CASSLVTGVSPEAFF
clone size: .; V gene: TRBV7-3; J gene: TRBJ2-2; D gene: TRBD2; CDR3 DNA: TGTGCCAGCAGCTTCAACCCTAGCGGACTAGGGGAGCTGTTTTTT; CDR3 protein: CASSFNPSGLGELFF
clone size: .; V gene: TRBV24-1; J gene: TRBJ2-5; D gene: TRBD2; CDR3 DNA: TGTGCCACCAGTGATTTCACTAGCGGGGGGATCTTGGGAGAGACCCAGTACTTC; CDR3 protein: CATSDFTSGGILGETQYF